Listed here are 10 T cell receptor beta chains from one sample, sequenced in a study of PD-L1 blockade in urothelial cancer. The method was immunoSEQ multiplex PCR; TCRdb's version includes in-frame clones alone and lacks a portion of them. The sample comprises some 80,000 clones, roughly nine tenths of which are singletons, and 5% to 7% rests with the top ten. This material consisted of PBMCs, taken around atezolizumab (anti-PD-L1) treatment. These receptor sequences come from a woman in her sixties or seventies with urothelial cancer.

This clone was detected only a few times. V gene TRBV4-3 combines with J gene TRBJ1-4; no reliable D call. V was trimmed by 1 base and J by 5 bases, leaving 11 bases between them. The V gene's germline CDR1 is LGHNA and CDR2 YSLEER. The CDR3 is made up of 15 amino acids. CDR3 coding DNA: TGCGCCAGCAGCCAAGTATCGGCAGGAAATGAAAAACTGTTTTTT. Encoded protein: CASSQVSAGNEKLFF.

This clone occurred once. The junction does not match germline at one end; this may be a read error. V usage is TRBV2 and J usage is TRBJ2-1, with D possibly TRBD2 on 5 matching bases. The CDR3 contains 15 residues. Germline V gene lookup returns CDR1 SNHLY and CDR2 FYNNEI. The CDR3 loop reads CASSEALASNNEQFF. CDR3 sequence (DNA): TGTGCCAGCAGTGAAGCTCTAGCCTCCAACAATGAGCAGTTCTTC.

Only one count was recorded for this clone. The V and J genes are TRBV5-4 and TRBJ2-7; D is unclear. With 0 bases removed from V and 3 bases from J, the gap between germline ends came to 7 bases. CDR1 is SGHNT and CDR2 is YYREEE in the germline V gene (reference sequence). This CDR3 has 13 amino acids. In DNA, the CDR3 is TGTGCCAGCAGCTTGGTGACGGGCTACGAGCAGTACTTC. It yields the protein CASSLVTGYEQYF. The variable domain in full, completed from reference TRBV5-4 and TRBJ2-7, reads ETGVTQSPTHLIKTRGQQVTLRCSSQSGHNTVSWYQQALGQGPQFIFQYYREEENGRGNFPPRFSGLQFPNYSSELNVNALELDDSALYLCASSLVTGYEQYFGPGTRLTVT.

This chain uses TRBV28 with TRBJ1-5; D is possibly TRBD1 (6 bases). The ends were cut back, 5 bases at V and 2 bases at J, with 16 bases in the middle. The germline CDR1 and CDR2 sequences are MDHEN and SYDVKM. CDR3 length equals 16 residues. CDR3 sequence: CASSPIGGAGNQPQHF. DNA of the CDR3: TGTGCCAGCAGTCCAATTGGGGGGGCCGGCAATCAGCCCCAGCATTTT.

This clone was seen only once. CDR3 coding DNA: TGTGCCAGCAGCGTAGACCAGGGCGACACTGAAGCTTTCTTT. Its translation: CASSVDQGDTEAFF. The chain recombines TRBV9 with TRBJ1-1; tentatively, D is TRBD1 (5 bases). The CDR3 is made up of 14 amino acids. The germline CDR1 and CDR2 sequences are SGDLS and YYNGEE. Trimming cost V 0 bases and J 3 bases, with 9 bases left between them.

This clone was seen a single time. The V call is TRBV9, the J call TRBJ2-5; TRBD1 matches 11 bases. CDR3 size: 16 residues. Germline trimming cut 2 bases from V and 4 bases from J; bases unmatched to any gene: 7. Germline-derived CDR1 and CDR2 are SGDLS and YYNGEE. This CDR3 is CASSVTGQGAGETQYF. For the CDR3, the DNA is TGTGCCAGCAGCGTTACTGGACAGGGGGCGGGAGAGACCCAGTACTTC.

The chain links TRBV7-8 to TRBJ2-1, with a weak D call TRBD1 (5 bases). Trimming cost V 1 base and J 2 bases, with 9 bases left between them. The CDR3 runs to 15 residues. Germline loops: CDR1 SGHVS, CDR2 FQNEAQ. CDR3 nucleotide sequence: TGTGCCAGCAGCTTAGAAAGGGGCACCTACAATGAGCAGTTCTTC. Its translation: CASSLERGTYNEQFF.

The chain carries TRBV6-1 and TRBJ1-2; a weak D match, TRBD1 (5 bases). V lost 3 bases and J lost 1, with 6 bases in between. CDR1 and CDR2 from the germline V gene are MNHNS and SASEGT. This CDR3 is 13 amino acids long. CDR3 DNA: TGTGCCAGCAGTGATCAGGGTAACTATGGCTACACCTTC. The encoded protein is CASSDQGNYGYTF.

The CDR3 reads CASSSLSGRTRNEQFF. The DNA for the CDR3 is TGTGCCAGCAGCTCCCTTAGCGGGAGAACCCGCAATGAGCAGTTCTTC. The chain employs TRBV7-3 and TRBJ2-1; the match to TRBD2 covers 9 bases. The CDR3 runs to 16 residues. V shed 4 bases and J 6 bases; nucleotides not matched to a gene: 10. Germline loops: CDR1 SGHTA, CDR2 FQGTGA. The full variable domain, in which reference TRBV7-3 and TRBJ2-1 provide the parts outside the CDR3, is GAGVSQTPSNKVTEKGKYVELRCDPISGHTALYWYRQSLGQGPEFLIYFQGTGAADDSGLPNDRFFAVRPEGSVSTLKIQRTERGDSAVYLCASSSLSGRTRNEQFFGPGTRLTVL.

The rearrangement links TRBV28 to TRBJ2-3; the match to TRBD2 covers 13 bases. CDR1 is MDHEN, CDR2 SYDVKM, per germline. V lost 3 bases and J lost 7; bases outside the gene matches: 16. This CDR3 contains 19 residues. DNA for the CDR3: TGTGCCAGCAGTTTGTACGATCTGGGGTGGACTAGCGGGAGAAATACGCAGTATTTT. It is translated as CASSLYDLGWTSGRNTQYF.